The sequence of this T cell receptor beta chain was determined in a study of blood T cell repertoires in COVID-19. Study details: From T cells, B-cell-depleted T cells, or PBMCs came the material, which was cDNA or gDNA.

CDR3 length: 16 residues. Germline V gene data show CDR1 as MGHDK and CDR2 as SYGVNS. V shed 2 bases and J shed 4 bases, with 15 bases lying between them. Sequencing used immunoSEQ multiplex PCR; TCRdb keeps in-frame clones, though not all of them. The sample has roughly 54,000 clones, 65% to 90% seen once. Sequenced: peripheral blood. The gene calls are TRBV25-1 and TRBJ1-3; TRBD1 is a possible D gene (5 bases). This receptor was identified in a human donor in a cohort sampled during active COVID-19. The CDR3 DNA follows: TGTGCCAGCAGTGAAACCGCGGCAGGGCCAGGAAACACCATATATTTT. Translation gives CASSETAAGPGNTIYF.